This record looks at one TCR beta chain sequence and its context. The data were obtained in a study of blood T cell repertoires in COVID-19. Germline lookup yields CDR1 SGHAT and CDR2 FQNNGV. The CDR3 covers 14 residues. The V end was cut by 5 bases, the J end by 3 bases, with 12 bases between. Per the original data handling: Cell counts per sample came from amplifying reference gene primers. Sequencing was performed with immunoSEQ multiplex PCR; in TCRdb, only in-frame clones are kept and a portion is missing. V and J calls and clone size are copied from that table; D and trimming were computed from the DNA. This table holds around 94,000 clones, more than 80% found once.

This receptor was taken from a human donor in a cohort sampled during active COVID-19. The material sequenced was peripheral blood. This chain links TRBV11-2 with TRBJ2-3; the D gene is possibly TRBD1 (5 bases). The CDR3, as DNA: TGTGCCAGCAGCCCCCGACAGCTAACAGATACGCAGTATTTT. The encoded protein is CASSPRQLTDTQYF.